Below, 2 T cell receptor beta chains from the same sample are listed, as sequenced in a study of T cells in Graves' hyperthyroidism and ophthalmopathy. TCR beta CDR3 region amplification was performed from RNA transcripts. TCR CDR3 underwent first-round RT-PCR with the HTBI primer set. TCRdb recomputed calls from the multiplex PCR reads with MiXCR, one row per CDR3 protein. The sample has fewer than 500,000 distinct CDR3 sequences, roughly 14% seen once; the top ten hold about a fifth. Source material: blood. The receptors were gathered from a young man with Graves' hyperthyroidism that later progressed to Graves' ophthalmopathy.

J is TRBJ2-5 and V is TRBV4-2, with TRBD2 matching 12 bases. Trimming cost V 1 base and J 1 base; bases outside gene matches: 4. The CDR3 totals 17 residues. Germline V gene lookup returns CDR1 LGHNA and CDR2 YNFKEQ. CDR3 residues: CASSQGGTSGFQETQYF. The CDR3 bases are TGTGCCAGCAGCCAAGGGGGGACTAGCGGGTTCCAAGAGACCCAGTACTTC.

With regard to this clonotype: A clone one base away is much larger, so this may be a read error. As DNA, the CDR3 is TGTGCCAGCGGCATATCCGGGCCCCACTACGAGCAGTACTTC. This codes for CASGISGPHYEQYF. This chain connects TRBV5-5 to TRBJ2-7; no firm D call. CDR1 SGHKS and CDR2 YYEKEE come from the germline V gene (reference sequence). V was shortened by 7 bases and J by 3 bases, with 17 bases between the two germline ends. This CDR3 contains 14 residues.